What follows describes a single T cell receptor beta chain. One end of the junction fails to match germline, which may point to a read error. This record belongs to a study of early T cells in non-severe SARS-CoV-2 infection. Whole-study context: With bulk RNA from unsorted whole blood as input, sequencing yielded unpaired chains.

This CDR3 is 16 amino acids long. Germline values: CDR1 MNHEY, CDR2 SVGAGI. In TCRdb, the 5' RACE reads were re-called with MiXCR into one record per CDR3 protein. This sample yields about 21,000 distinct CDR3 sequences, of which more than 5% are seen a single time; roughly 15% belongs to the top ten. Sequencing was performed on whole blood, taken at baseline. The gene calls are TRBV6-5 and TRBJ1-5; a weak D match, TRBD1 (6 bases). This TCR was recovered from an adult who was a healthcare worker with PCR-confirmed SARS-CoV-2 infection or an uninfected control (not recorded which). In DNA form, the CDR3 reads TGTGGCAGCAGTTACCGTCAGGGGTTTAGCAATCAGCCCCAGCATTTT. It specifies CGSSYRQGFSNQPQHF.